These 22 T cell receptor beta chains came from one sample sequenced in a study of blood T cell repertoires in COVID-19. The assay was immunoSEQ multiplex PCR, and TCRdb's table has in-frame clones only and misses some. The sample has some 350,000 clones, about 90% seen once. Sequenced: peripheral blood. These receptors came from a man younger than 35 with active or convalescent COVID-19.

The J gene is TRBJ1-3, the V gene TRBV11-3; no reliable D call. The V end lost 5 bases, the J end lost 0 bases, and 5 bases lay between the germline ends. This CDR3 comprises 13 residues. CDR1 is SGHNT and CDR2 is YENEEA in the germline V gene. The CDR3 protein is CASSANSGNTIYF. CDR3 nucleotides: TGTGCCAGCAGCGCGAACTCTGGAAACACCATATATTTT.

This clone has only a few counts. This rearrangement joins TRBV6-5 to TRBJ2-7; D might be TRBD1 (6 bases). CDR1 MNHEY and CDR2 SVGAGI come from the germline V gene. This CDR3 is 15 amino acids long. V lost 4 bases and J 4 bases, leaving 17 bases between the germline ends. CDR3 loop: CASSSSGLRGYEQYF. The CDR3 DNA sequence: TGTGCCAGCAGTTCCTCAGGGTTAAGGGGGTACGAGCAGTACTTC.

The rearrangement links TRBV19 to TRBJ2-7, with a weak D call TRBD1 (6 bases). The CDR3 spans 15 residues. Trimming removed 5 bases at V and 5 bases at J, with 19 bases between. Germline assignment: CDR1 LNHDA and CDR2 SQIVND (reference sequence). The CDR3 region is CASSYSAQGTHEQYF. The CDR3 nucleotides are TGTGCCAGTAGTTATTCGGCACAGGGAACCCACGAGCAGTACTTC.

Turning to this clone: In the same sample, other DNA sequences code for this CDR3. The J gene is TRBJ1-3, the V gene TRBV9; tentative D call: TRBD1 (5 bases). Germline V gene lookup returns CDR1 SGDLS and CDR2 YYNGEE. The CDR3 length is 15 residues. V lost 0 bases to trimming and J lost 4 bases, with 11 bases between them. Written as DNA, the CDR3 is TGTGCCAGCAGCGTAGGCCAGGGTTCCGGAAACACCATATATTTT. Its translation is CASSVGQGSGNTIYF. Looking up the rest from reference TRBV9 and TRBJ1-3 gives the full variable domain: DSGVTQTPKHLITATGQRVTLRCSPRSGDLSVYWYQQSLDQGLQFLIQYYNGEERAKGNILERFSAQQFPDLHSELNLSSLELGDSALYFCASSVGQGSGNTIYFGEGSWLTVV.

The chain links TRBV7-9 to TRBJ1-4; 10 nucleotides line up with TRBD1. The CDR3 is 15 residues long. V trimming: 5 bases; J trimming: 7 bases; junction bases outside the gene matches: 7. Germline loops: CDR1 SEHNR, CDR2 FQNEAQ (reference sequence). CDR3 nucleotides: TGTGCCAGCAGCACGTACCGGGACAGGGGTGAAAAACTGTTTTTT. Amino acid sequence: CASSTYRDRGEKLFF.

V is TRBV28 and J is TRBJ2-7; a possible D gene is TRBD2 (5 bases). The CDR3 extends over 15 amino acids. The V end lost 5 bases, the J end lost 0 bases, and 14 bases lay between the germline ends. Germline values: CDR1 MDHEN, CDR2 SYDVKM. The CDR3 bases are TGTGCCAGCAGTCCTAGACTGGGGAGCTCCTACGAGCAGTACTTC. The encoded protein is CASSPRLGSSYEQYF.

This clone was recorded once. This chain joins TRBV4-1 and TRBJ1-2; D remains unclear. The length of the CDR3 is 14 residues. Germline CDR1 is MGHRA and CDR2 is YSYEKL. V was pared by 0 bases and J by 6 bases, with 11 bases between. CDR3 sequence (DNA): TGCGCCAGCAGCCAAGATCCACGCGGGGATGGCTACACCTTC. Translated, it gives CASSQDPRGDGYTF.

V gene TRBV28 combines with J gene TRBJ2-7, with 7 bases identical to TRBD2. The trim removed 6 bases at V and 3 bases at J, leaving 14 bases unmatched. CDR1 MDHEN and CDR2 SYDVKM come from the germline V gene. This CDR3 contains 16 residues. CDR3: CASSPGQRGLFYEQYF. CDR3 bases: TGTGCCAGCAGCCCCGGGCAGCGGGGTCTTTTCTACGAGCAGTACTTC.

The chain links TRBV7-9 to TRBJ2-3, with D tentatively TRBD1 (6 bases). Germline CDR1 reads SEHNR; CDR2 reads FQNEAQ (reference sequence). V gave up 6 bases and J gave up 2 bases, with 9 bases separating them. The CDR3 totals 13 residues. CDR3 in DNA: TGTGCCAGCAGGACAGGTCCCACAGATACGCAGTATTTT. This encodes CASRTGPTDTQYF.

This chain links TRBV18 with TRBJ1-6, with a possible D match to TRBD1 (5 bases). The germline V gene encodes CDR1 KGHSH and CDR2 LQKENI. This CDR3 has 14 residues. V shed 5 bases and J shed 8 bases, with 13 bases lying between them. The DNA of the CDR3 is TGTGCCAGCTCAAACTCGGACACTTATTCACCCCTCCACTTT. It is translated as CASSNSDTYSPLHF. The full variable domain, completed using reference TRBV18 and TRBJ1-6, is NAGVMQNPRHLVRRRGQEARLRCSPMKGHSHVYWYRQLPEEGLKFMVYLQKENIIDESGMPKERFSAEFPKEGPSILRIQQVVRGDSAAYFCASSNSDTYSPLHFGNGTRLTVT.

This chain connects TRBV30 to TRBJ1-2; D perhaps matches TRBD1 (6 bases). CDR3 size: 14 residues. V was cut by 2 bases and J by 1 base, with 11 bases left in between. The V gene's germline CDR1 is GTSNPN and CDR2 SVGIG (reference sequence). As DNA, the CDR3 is TGTGCCTGGAGTCCGGCAGGGGTTAACTATGGCTACACCTTC. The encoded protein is CAWSPAGVNYGYTF.

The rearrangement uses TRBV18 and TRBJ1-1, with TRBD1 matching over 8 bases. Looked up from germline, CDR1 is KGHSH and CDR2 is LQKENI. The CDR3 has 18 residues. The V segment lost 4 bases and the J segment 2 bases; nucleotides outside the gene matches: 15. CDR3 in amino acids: CASSLTAGGQYQNTEAFF. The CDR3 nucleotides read TGTGCCAGCTCACTAACAGCAGGGGGCCAATATCAAAACACTGAAGCTTTCTTT.

The CDR3 loop is CASSEYPGYGSPLHF. The CDR3, as DNA: TGTGCCAGCAGTGAATATCCAGGGTATGGTTCACCCCTCCACTTT. V and J are TRBV25-1 and TRBJ1-6, with D tentatively TRBD1 (5 bases). Germline values: CDR1 MGHDK, CDR2 SYGVNS. V was shortened by 0 bases and J by 9 bases, with 12 bases between the two germline ends. The CDR3 is 15 amino acids.

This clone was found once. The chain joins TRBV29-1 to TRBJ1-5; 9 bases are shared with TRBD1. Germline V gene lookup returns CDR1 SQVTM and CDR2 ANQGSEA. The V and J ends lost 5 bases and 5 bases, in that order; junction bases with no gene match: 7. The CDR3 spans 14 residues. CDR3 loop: CSVQLQGADQPQHF. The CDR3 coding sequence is TGCAGCGTTCAATTACAGGGGGCCGATCAGCCCCAGCATTTT.

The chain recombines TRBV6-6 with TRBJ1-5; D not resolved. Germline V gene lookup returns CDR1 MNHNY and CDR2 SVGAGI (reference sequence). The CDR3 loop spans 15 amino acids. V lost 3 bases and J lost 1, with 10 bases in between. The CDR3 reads CASSYSRGSNQPQHF. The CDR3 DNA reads TGTGCCAGCAGTTATTCCCGAGGGAGCAATCAGCCCCAGCATTTT.

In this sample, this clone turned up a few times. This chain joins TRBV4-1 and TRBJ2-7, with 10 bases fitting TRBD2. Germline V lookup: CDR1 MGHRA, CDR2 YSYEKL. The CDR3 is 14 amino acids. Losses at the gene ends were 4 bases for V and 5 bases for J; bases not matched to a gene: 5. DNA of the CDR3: TGCGCCAGCAGCCTAGGCGGGACTAGCGACGAGCAGTACTTC. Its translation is CASSLGGTSDEQYF.

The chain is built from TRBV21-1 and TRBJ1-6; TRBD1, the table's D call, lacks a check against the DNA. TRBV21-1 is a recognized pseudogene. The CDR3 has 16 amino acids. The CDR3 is CASGVPRAFGFLPLHF. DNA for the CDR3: TGTGCCAGCGGAGTGCCCAGGGCTTTTGGGTTCTTACCCCTCCACTTT.

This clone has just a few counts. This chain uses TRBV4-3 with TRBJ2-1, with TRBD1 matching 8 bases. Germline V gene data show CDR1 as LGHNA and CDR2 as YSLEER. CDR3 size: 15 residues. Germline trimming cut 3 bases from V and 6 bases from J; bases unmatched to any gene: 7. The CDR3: CASSQYRTGSNEQFF. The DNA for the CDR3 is TGCGCCAGCAGCCAGTACAGGACAGGGAGCAATGAGCAGTTCTTC.

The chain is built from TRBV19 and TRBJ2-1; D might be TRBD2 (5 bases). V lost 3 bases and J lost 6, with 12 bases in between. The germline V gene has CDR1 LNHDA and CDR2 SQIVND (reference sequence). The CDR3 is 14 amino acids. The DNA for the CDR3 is TGTGCCAGTAGTATGATCGTCCGGGGCAATGAGCAGTTCTTC. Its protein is CASSMIVRGNEQFF.

In DNA form, the CDR3 reads TGTGCCAGCAGCCCCCTGGTCGGGAGGTCGTACACAGATACGCAGTATTTT. Translating it yields CASSPLVGRSYTDTQYF. V and J are TRBV6-2 or TRBV6-3 and TRBJ2-3; 7 bases align to TRBD2. The germline CDR1 and CDR2 sequences are MNHEY and SVGEGT. This CDR3 is built from 17 residues. J lost 2 bases, V lost 6 bases, and 14 bases had no gene match.

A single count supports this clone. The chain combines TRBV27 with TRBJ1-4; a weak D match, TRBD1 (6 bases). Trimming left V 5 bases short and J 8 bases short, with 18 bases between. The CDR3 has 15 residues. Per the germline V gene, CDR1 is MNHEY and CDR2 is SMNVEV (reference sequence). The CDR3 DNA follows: TGTGCCAGCAGTACGGACCAGGGGTCCCGGGAAAAACTGTTTTTT. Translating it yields CASSTDQGSREKLFF.

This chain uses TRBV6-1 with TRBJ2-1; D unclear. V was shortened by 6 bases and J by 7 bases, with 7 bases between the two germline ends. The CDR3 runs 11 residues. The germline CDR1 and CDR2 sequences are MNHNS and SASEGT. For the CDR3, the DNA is TGTGCCAGCAGCCTACGGAATGAGCAGTTCTTC. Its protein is CASSLRNEQFF.